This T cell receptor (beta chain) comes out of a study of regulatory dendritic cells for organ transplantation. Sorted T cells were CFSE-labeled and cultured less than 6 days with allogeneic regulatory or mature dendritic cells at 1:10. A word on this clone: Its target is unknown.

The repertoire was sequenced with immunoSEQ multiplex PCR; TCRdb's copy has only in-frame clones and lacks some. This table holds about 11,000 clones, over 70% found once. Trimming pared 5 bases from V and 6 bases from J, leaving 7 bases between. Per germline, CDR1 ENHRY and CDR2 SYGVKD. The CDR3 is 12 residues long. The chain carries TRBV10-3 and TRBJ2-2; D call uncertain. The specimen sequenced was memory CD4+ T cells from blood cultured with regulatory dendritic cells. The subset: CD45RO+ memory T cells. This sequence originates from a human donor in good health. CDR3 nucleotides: TGTGCCATCAGTTCAGAGGCCGGGGAGCTGTTTTTT. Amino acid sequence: CAISSEAGELFF.